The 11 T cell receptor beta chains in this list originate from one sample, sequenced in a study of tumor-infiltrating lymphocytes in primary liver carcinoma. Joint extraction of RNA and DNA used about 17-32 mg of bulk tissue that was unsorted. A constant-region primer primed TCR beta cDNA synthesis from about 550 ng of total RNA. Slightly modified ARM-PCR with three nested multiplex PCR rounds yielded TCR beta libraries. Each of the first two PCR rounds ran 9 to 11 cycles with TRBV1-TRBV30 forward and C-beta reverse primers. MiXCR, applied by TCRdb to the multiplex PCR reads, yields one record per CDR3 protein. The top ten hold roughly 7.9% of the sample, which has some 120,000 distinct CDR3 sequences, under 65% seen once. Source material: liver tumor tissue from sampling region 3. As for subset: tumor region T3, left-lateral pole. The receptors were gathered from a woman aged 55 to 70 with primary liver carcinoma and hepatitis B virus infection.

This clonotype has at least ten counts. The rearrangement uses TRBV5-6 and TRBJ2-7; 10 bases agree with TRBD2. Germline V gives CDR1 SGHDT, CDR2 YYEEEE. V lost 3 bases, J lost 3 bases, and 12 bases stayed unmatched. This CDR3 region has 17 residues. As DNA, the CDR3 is TGTGCCAGCAGCTCATCCGGAGGACTAGCGGCCAGCTACGAGCAGTACTTC. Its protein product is CASSSSGGLAASYEQYF. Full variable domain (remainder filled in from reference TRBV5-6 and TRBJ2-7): DAGVTQSPTHLIKTRGQQVTLRCSPKSGHDTVSWYQQALGQGPQFIFQYYEEEERQRGNFPDRFSGHQFPNYSSELNVNALLLGDSALYLCASSSSGGLAASYEQYFGPGTRLTVT.

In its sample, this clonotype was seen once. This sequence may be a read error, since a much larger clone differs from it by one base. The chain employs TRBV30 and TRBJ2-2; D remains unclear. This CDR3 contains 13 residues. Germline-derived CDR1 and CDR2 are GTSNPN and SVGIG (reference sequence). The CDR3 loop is CAWGVSYTGELFF. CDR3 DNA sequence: TGTGCCTGGGGTGTATCCTACACCGGGGAGCTGTTTTTT.

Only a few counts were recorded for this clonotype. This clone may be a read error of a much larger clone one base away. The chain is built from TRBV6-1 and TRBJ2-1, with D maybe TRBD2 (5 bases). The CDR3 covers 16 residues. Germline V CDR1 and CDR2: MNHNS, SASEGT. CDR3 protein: CASPSKKPTTYNGQFF. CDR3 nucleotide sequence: TGTGCCAGCCCTAGCAAGAAACCTACTACCTACAATGGGCAGTTCTTC.

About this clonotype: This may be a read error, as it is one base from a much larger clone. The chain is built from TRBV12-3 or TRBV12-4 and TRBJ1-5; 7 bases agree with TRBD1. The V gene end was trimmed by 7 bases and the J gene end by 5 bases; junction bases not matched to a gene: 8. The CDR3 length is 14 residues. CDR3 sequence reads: CASKLDRVDQPQHF. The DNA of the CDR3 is TGTGCCAGCAAACTTGACAGGGTGGATCAGCCCCAGCATTTT.

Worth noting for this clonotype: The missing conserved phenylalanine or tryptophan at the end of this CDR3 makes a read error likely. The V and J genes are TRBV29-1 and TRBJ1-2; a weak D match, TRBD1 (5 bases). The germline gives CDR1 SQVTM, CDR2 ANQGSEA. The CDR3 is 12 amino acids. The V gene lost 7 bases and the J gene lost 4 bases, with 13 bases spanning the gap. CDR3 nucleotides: TGCAGCGACTACGGGACGGCCTATGGCTACACCGTC. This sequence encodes CSDYGTAYGYTV.

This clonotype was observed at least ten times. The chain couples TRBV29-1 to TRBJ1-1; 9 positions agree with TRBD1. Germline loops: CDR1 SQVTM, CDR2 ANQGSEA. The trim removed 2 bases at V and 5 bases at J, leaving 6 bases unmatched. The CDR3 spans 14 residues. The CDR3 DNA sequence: TGCAGCGTTGAAAGGGACAGGGCCGGGACTGAAGCTTTCTTT. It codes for CSVERDRAGTEAFF.

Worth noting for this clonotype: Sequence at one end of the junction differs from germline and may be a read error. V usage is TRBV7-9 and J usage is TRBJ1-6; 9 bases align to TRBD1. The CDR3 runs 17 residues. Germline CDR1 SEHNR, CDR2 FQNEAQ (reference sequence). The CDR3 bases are TGTTCCAGCAGCTCCCACAGGGGGCAGGAGAGTAATTCACCCCTCCACTTT. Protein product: CSSSSHRGQESNSPLHF.

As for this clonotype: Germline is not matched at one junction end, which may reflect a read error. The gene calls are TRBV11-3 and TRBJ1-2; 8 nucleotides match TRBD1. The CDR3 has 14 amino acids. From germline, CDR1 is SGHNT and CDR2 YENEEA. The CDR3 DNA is TGTGCCAGCAGTCCGGACAGGGCTAACTATGGCCACACCTTC. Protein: CASSPDRANYGHTF.

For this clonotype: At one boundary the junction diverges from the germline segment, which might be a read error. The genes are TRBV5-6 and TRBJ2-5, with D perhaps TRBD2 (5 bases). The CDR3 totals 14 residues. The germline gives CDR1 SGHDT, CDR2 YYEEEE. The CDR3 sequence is CASSLWPRGETQHF. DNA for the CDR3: TGTGCCAGCAGCTTGTGGCCACGGGGAGAGACCCAGCACTTC.

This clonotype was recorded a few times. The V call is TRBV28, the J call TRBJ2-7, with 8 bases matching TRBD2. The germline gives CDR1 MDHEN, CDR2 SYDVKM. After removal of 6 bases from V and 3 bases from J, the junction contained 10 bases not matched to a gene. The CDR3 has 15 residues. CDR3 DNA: TGTGCCAGCAGGATAGGAGCGGGAGTCAGCTACGAGCAGTACTTC. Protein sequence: CASRIGAGVSYEQYF.

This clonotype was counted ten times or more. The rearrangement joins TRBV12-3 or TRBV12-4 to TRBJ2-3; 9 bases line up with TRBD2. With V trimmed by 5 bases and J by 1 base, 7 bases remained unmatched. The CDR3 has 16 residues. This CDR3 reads CASSPRAGGGTDTQYF. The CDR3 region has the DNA TGTGCCAGCAGTCCTCGTGCGGGGGGGGGCACAGATACGCAGTATTTT.